This T cell receptor (beta chain) was captured in a study of lymphopenia after photon versus proton radiotherapy. Study conclusions and caveats: Photon-treated patients lost naive T cells and TCR diversity; proton-treated stayed stable. Only patients who died were analyzed for survival; proton advantage is unproven.

The germline V and J ends were trimmed by 4 bases and 1 base, with 8 bases remaining between them. Germline CDR1 and CDR2: SGHDT and YYEEEE. The CDR3 covers 13 residues. For this clone: Its antigen is not identified.

Method: immunoSEQ multiplex PCR; TCRdb's copy keeps in-frame clones and lacks some. The sample carries fewer than 40,000 clones, approximately 95% recorded once. The material was peripheral blood, obtained from a patient treated with photon-based radiotherapy. The V call is TRBV5-6, the J call TRBJ1-2, with D unclear. The receptor was derived from a woman aged 45 to 65 with cholangiocarcinoma. The DNA of the CDR3 is TGTGCCAGCAGCCCGACATTTAACTATGGCTACACCTTC. This codes for CASSPTFNYGYTF.